These 16 T cell receptor beta chains were all obtained from the same sample, sequenced in a study of blood T cell repertoires in COVID-19. The data were produced by immunoSEQ multiplex PCR, yet TCRdb's version contains in-frame clones alone and is incomplete. The sample carries 150,000 to 200,000 clones, around 85% recorded once. Sequenced: peripheral blood. These receptors came from a human donor with active or convalescent COVID-19. The donor label of this sample is uncertain.

The gene calls are TRBV10-3 and TRBJ2-1; 7 positions match TRBD2. Germline V gene lookup returns CDR1 ENHRY and CDR2 SYGVKD. Unmatched junction bases numbered 3, after V lost 4 bases and J lost 0 bases. The CDR3 contains 15 residues. The CDR3 loop is CAISAPGGSYNEQFF. The CDR3 bases are TGTGCCATCAGTGCCCCGGGAGGCTCCTACAATGAGCAGTTCTTC.

CDR3 residues: CAISNITPGTGGEEAEAFF. DNA of the CDR3: TGTGCCATCAGCAACATAACTCCCGGGACAGGGGGCGAAGAGGCTGAAGCTTTCTTT. The chain joins TRBV10-3 to TRBJ1-1; TRBD1 aligns across 12 bases. V was clipped by 6 bases and J by 6 bases; unmatched bases: 20. This CDR3 is built from 19 residues. The germline V gene encodes CDR1 ENHRY and CDR2 SYGVKD.

This clone has a single count. The chain employs TRBV10-3 and TRBJ1-1, with D tentatively TRBD1 (5 bases). V lost 6 bases and J 0 bases, leaving 11 bases between the germline ends. The CDR3 length is 14 residues. The germline V gene encodes CDR1 ENHRY and CDR2 SYGVKD. Written as DNA, the CDR3 is TGTGCCATCAGCCCGACAGCCCTGAACACTGAAGCTTTCTTT. Amino acids: CAISPTALNTEAFF.

The rearrangement uses TRBV18 and TRBJ2-1; TRBD2 matches at 7 bases. The CDR3 extends over 16 amino acids. V shed 3 bases and J 7 bases; nucleotides not matched to a gene: 12. Looked up from germline, CDR1 is KGHSH and CDR2 is LQKENI. CDR3 residues: CASSPPRERSKNEQFF. The CDR3 DNA reads as TGTGCCAGCTCACCCCCGCGGGAGAGGTCAAAGAATGAGCAGTTCTTC.

This clone came up once. The chain has TRBV6-5 and TRBJ1-2, with 9 bases lining up with TRBD1. With 7 bases clipped from V and 0 bases from J, the junction kept 6 bases outside the gene matches. Germline CDR1 reads MNHEY; CDR2 reads SVGAGI. This CDR3 is built from 15 residues. Here the CDR3 reads CASIIGQGSNYGYTF. The CDR3 DNA reads TGTGCCAGCATCATTGGACAGGGGTCTAACTATGGCTACACCTTC.

This rearrangement joins TRBV7-8 to TRBJ2-7, with TRBD2 identical over 8 bases. CDR3 length: 15 amino acids. J gave up 3 bases and V 5 bases, and 9 bases lay outside the gene matches. From germline, CDR1 is SGHVS and CDR2 FQNEAQ. This chain's CDR3 is CASSPPGGGSYEQYF. The CDR3 DNA reads as TGTGCCAGCAGCCCTCCCGGGGGGGGCAGCTACGAGCAGTACTTC.

This rearrangement joins TRBV10-3 to TRBJ2-1, with 8 bases that match TRBD2. This CDR3 is built from 14 residues. Germline V gene lookup returns CDR1 ENHRY and CDR2 SYGVKD. V lost 5 bases and J lost 3; bases outside the gene matches: 3. CDR3 region: CAISQSGSYNEQFF. In nucleotides, the CDR3 is TGTGCCATCAGTCAGAGCGGGAGCTACAATGAGCAGTTCTTC.

This sequence joins TRBV19 and TRBJ2-2; 9 bases map to TRBD2. V was pared by 4 bases and J by 0 bases, with 3 bases of the junction left unmatched. Germline loops: CDR1 LNHDA, CDR2 SQIVND (reference sequence). The CDR3 is made up of 16 amino acids. CDR3 sequence (DNA): TGTGCCAGTAGTAAGCGGGGGGCCACGAACACCGGGGAGCTGTTTTTT. Its translation: CASSKRGATNTGELFF. Full variable domain (missing parts from reference TRBV19 and TRBJ2-2): DGGITQSPKYLFRKEGQNVTLSCEQNLNHDAMYWYRQDPGQGLRLIYYSQIVNDFQKGDIAEGYSVSREKKESFPLTVTSAQKNPTAFYLCASSKRGATNTGELFFGEGSRLTVL.

CDR3 loop: CASSLRGQSTDTQYF. The CDR3 nucleotides are TGTGCCAGCAGTTTAAGAGGGCAAAGCACAGATACGCAGTATTTT. The V call is TRBV27, the J call TRBJ2-3; possibly TRBD2 for D (5 bases). Germline V gene data show CDR1 as MNHEY and CDR2 as SMNVEV (reference sequence). CDR3 length equals 15 residues. V was pared by 2 bases and J by 0 bases, with 9 bases between.

V gene TRBV29-1 combines with J gene TRBJ2-1, with 11 bases matching TRBD2. Unmatched junction bases numbered 18, after V lost 5 bases and J lost 3 bases. The germline CDR1 and CDR2 sequences are SQVTM and ANQGSEA. The CDR3 consists of 19 residues. CDR3 loop: CSVRKPGVSGRAGYNEQFF. The CDR3 coding sequence is TGCAGCGTTCGGAAGCCAGGGGTTAGCGGGAGGGCGGGCTACAATGAGCAGTTCTTC.

This clone is a singleton in its sample. In nucleotides, the CDR3 is TGTGCCAGCAGTCGGGCCCTAGCGGGGGGGCCTGAGCAGTTCTTC. Protein product: CASSRALAGGPEQFF. The chain couples TRBV3-1 (or the pseudogene TRBV3-2) to TRBJ2-1; 12 positions agree with TRBD2. CDR3 length equals 15 residues. V lost 6 bases to trimming and J lost 9 bases; unmatched junction nucleotides: 9. Per germline, CDR1 LGHDT and CDR2 YNNKEL (reference sequence).

The V and J genes are TRBV4-1 and TRBJ2-2, with TRBD2 as a possible D gene (6 bases). Trimming cost V 0 bases and J 5 bases, with 10 bases left between them. Looked up from germline, CDR1 is MGHRA and CDR2 is YSYEKL. The CDR3 loop spans 15 amino acids. The CDR3 spells CASSQERRVTGELFF. In DNA, the CDR3 is TGCGCCAGCAGCCAAGAGAGGAGGGTAACCGGGGAGCTGTTTTTT.

The CDR3 reads CASSLAEDEQFF. The CDR3 DNA follows: TGTGCCAGCAGCTTAGCCGAGGATGAGCAGTTCTTC. The chain has TRBV7-8 and TRBJ2-1; D is undetermined. Trimming left V 0 bases short and J 8 bases short, with 5 bases between. Germline CDR1 reads SGHVS; CDR2 reads FQNEAQ. The CDR3 covers 12 residues. The variable domain in full, with the rest retrieved from reference TRBV7-8 and TRBJ2-1, is GAGVSQSPRYKVAKRGQDVALRCDPISGHVSLFWYQQALGQGPEFLTYFQNEAQLDKSGLPSDRFFAERPEGSVSTLKIQRTQQEDSAVYLCASSLAEDEQFFGPGTRLTVL.

This chain joins TRBV12-3 or TRBV12-4 and TRBJ1-2, with D unclear. V was trimmed by 3 bases and J by 2 bases, leaving 7 bases between them. The CDR3 runs 13 residues. CDR3: CASSLAGNYGYTF. The CDR3 DNA is TGTGCCAGCAGTTTGGCAGGCAACTATGGCTACACCTTC.

This sequence joins TRBV3-1 (or the pseudogene TRBV3-2) and TRBJ1-3; the match to TRBD1 covers 9 bases. V shed 3 bases and J 8 bases; nucleotides not matched to a gene: 11. CDR1 LGHDT and CDR2 YNNKEL come from the germline V gene (reference sequence). The CDR3 has 16 residues. The CDR3 loop is CASSHRKPGQGDTIYF. The CDR3 region has the DNA TGTGCCAGCAGCCACCGCAAACCGGGACAGGGAGACACCATATATTTT.

The chain employs TRBV19 and TRBJ2-3, with D possibly matching TRBD1 (5 bases). This CDR3 contains 14 residues. Trimming cost V 6 bases and J 3 bases, with 13 bases left between them. Germline loops: CDR1 LNHDA, CDR2 SQIVND (reference sequence). Here the CDR3 DNA reads TGTGCCAGTAGCCCAGGGTATGGGACAGATACGCAGTATTTT. Amino acids: CASSPGYGTDTQYF.